Listed below are T cell receptor beta chains from one sample, sequenced in a study of blood T cells in healthy people across ages. TCRdb redid the calling of the 5' RACE reads with MiXCR, one entry per CDR3 protein. The sample lists approximately 790,000 distinct CDR3 sequences, about 59% occurring once. Sequenced: blood. The source is a man between 25 and 39 years old in good health. Both conserved end residues are part of each CDR3. A D gene is named only where the DNA matches it firmly. Rows may omit the clone size; those that give it use once, few, many or a size class.

d_gene	v_gene	j_gene	abundance	CDR3aa	CDR3nt
NA	TRBV12-3/TRBV12-4	TRBJ1-6	NA	CASSFQGNTPLHF	TGTGCCAGCAGTTTCCAGGGAAACACACCCCTCCACTTT
NA	TRBV6-4	TRBJ2-1	NA	CASSETVGETSEQFF	TGTGCCAGCAGTGAAACAGTGGGAGAGACAAGTGAGCAGTTCTTC
TRBD1	TRBV12-3/TRBV12-4	TRBJ1-5	few	CASSFGDRLGNQPQHF	TGTGCCAGCAGTTTTGGGGACAGGTTGGGCAATCAGCCCCAGCATTTT
NA	TRBV11-3	TRBJ2-5	NA	CASSVQYGGEQYF	TGTGCCAGCAGCGTTCAGTATGGTGGGGAGCAGTACTTC
NA	TRBV5-1	TRBJ1-6	NA	CASSYERSPLHF	TGCGCCAGCAGCTACGAGAGATCACCCCTCCACTTT
NA	TRBV27	TRBJ2-7	NA	CASSLGQGERVEQYF	TGTGCCAGCAGTTTGGGCCAGGGTGAAAGGGTCGAGCAGTACTTC
NA	TRBV29-1	TRBJ2-3	NA	CSVLRGTDTQYF	TGCAGCGTGCTTCGGGGCACAGATACGCAGTATTTT
NA	TRBV4-1	TRBJ1-1	NA	CASSHPWGTEAFF	TGCGCCAGCAGCCATCCATGGGGGACTGAAGCTTTCTTT
NA	TRBV29-1	TRBJ1-4	NA	CSVEPLHTTNEKLFF	TGCAGCGTTGAACCTCTCCACACGACTAATGAAAAACTGTTTTTT
TRBD2	TRBV7-3	TRBJ2-3	NA	CASSFPTGTTGTDTQYF	TGTGCCAGCAGCTTTCCTACCGGGACTACGGGCACAGATACGCAGTATTTT
TRBD2	TRBV18	TRBJ2-3	NA	CASSPPGRGGADTQYF	TGTGCCAGCTCACCACCTGGACGGGGGGGTGCAGATACGCAGTATTTT
TRBD1	TRBV11-2	TRBJ2-5	NA	CASSFGQGQGTQYF	TGTGCCAGCAGCTTTGGACAGGGCCAAGGGACCCAGTACTTC
NA	TRBV4-3	TRBJ1-5	NA	CANSQGVNQPQHF	TGCGCCAACAGCCAAGGCGTCAATCAGCCCCAGCATTTT
NA	TRBV4-3	TRBJ2-7	NA	CASSQDGRAYEQYF	TGCGCCAGCAGCCAAGACGGCAGGGCCTACGAGCAGTACTTC
NA	TRBV20-1	TRBJ2-5	many	CSASHEETQYF	TGCAGTGCTAGTCACGAGGAGACCCAGTACTTC
NA	TRBV15	TRBJ1-4	NA	CATSRDHQGNPNEKLFF	TGTGCCACCAGCAGAGATCACCAGGGGAATCCTAATGAAAAACTGTTTTTT
NA	TRBV27	TRBJ2-4	NA	CASSFHQQGNEQYF	TGTGCCAGCAGCTTCCACCAACAGGGAAATGAGCAGTACTTC
TRBD2	TRBV4-2	TRBJ2-3	once	CASSPQRGATDTQYF	TGTGCCAGCAGCCCCCAGCGGGGCGCCACAGATACGCAGTATTTT
TRBD2	TRBV10-3	TRBJ2-5	NA	CAISDLVASGQETQYF	TGTGCCATCAGTGATCTCGTAGCTAGCGGCCAAGAGACCCAGTACTTC
TRBD2	TRBV20-1	TRBJ2-3	NA	CSAPFPRGVTDTQYF	TGCAGTGCTCCATTCCCCCGGGGGGTCACAGATACGCAGTATTTT
NA	TRBV29-1	TRBJ2-3	few	CSVRDSSTDTQYF	TGCAGCGTCCGGGACTCTTCCACAGATACGCAGTATTTT
NA	TRBV20-1	TRBJ2-1	NA	CSANPLTGRGNEQFF	TGCAGTGCTAACCCACTAACTGGGAGAGGGAATGAGCAGTTCTTC
TRBD1	TRBV9	TRBJ1-6	NA	CASSVEGQPSSYNSPLHF	TGTGCCAGCAGCGTAGAGGGACAGCCGAGCTCCTATAATTCACCCCTCCACTTT
NA	TRBV5-1	TRBJ2-1	few	CASRESRDPQFF	TGCGCCAGCAGGGAATCCCGGGACCCACAGTTCTTC
TRBD1	TRBV25-1	TRBJ2-5	NA	CASSDYTGTGGQETQYF	TGTGCCAGCAGTGATTACACCGGGACAGGGGGACAAGAGACCCAGTACTTC
TRBD2	TRBV6-5	TRBJ2-1	NA	CASWLAGDNEQFF	TGTGCCAGCTGGCTAGCGGGGGACAATGAGCAGTTCTTC
NA	TRBV7-9	TRBJ2-2	NA	CASRLDRSGELFF	TGTGCCAGCAGATTAGACCGTTCCGGGGAGCTGTTTTTT
TRBD2	TRBV4-1	TRBJ2-5	NA	CASSPLGLAGGRRETQYF	TGCGCCAGCAGCCCACTTGGGCTAGCGGGGGGGCGACGGGAGACCCAGTACTTC
NA	TRBV3-1	TRBJ2-1	NA	CASSQLGQTYTTSYNEQFF	TGTGCCAGCAGCCAATTGGGGCAGACCTATACCACCTCCTACAATGAGCAGTTCTTC
TRBD2	TRBV27	TRBJ2-7	NA	CASSPQVAGEGQYF	TGCGCCAGCAGTCCCCAGGTGGCGGGAGAGGGGCAGTACTTC
NA	TRBV20-1	TRBJ2-3	NA	CSASFQGPSTDTQYF	TGCAGTGCTAGTTTCCAGGGACCAAGCACAGATACGCAGTATTTT
NA	TRBV2	TRBJ1-1	NA	CASRPTGFTEAFF	TGTGCCAGCAGACCTACAGGATTCACTGAAGCTTTCTTT
NA	TRBV4-2	TRBJ1-5	NA	CASSQEAGRGQPQHF	TGTGCCAGCAGCCAAGAAGCTGGACGTGGTCAGCCCCAGCATTTT
NA	TRBV20-1	TRBJ2-5	NA	CSASKLTEIGQETQYF	TGCAGTGCTAGCAAACTGACAGAAATCGGCCAAGAGACCCAGTACTTC
TRBD1	TRBV29-1	TRBJ2-3	NA	CSVQGVAVPSTDTQYF	TGCAGCGTCCAGGGGGTGGCTGTCCCTAGCACAGATACGCAGTATTTT
TRBD2	TRBV20-1	TRBJ2-7	NA	CSARDQRGSSYEQYF	TGCAGTGCTAGAGATCAGCGGGGGTCCTCCTACGAGCAGTACTTC
NA	TRBV20-1	TRBJ1-4	NA	CSARAGTRGEKLFF	TGCAGTGCTAGGGCTGGGACAAGAGGTGAAAAACTGTTTTTT
TRBD2	TRBV29-1	TRBJ2-1	NA	CSGEGTSGTNEQFF	TGCAGCGGGGAGGGGACTAGCGGTACTAATGAGCAGTTCTTC
NA	TRBV20-1	TRBJ2-1	NA	CSARRTATVSYNEQFF	TGCAGTGCTAGAAGGACGGCGACAGTATCCTACAATGAGCAGTTCTTC
NA	TRBV7-9	TRBJ1-2	NA	CASAEGEDGYTF	TGTGCCAGCGCCGAGGGGGAGGATGGCTACACCTTC
NA	TRBV6-2/TRBV6-3	TRBJ1-1	NA	CASSYSRGGRKAEAFF	TGTGCCAGCAGTTACTCGAGGGGGGGCAGAAAGGCTGAAGCTTTCTTT
TRBD1	TRBV7-9	TRBJ1-1	NA	CASRPDRGRVGTEAFF	TGTGCCAGCAGACCAGACAGGGGACGGGTTGGGACTGAAGCTTTCTTT
NA	TRBV2	TRBJ2-3	once	CASSSQGSEQDTQYF	TGTGCCAGCTCCTCACAGGGTTCTGAACAAGATACGCAGTATTTT
NA	TRBV7-8	TRBJ1-4	once	CASSWRLRANEKLFF	TGTGCCAGCAGCTGGAGGCTGCGTGCTAATGAAAAACTGTTTTTT
NA	TRBV9	TRBJ1-6	few	CASSHRDNYNSPLHF	TGTGCCAGCAGCCACCGGGACAACTATAATTCACCCCTCCACTTT
NA	TRBV6-2/TRBV6-3	TRBJ1-6	few	CASSFLQGNSPLHF	TGTGCCAGCAGTTTTTTACAGGGAAATTCACCCCTCCACTTT
TRBD2	TRBV11-2	TRBJ2-7	NA	CASSYLARGGAPYEQYF	TGTGCCAGCAGTTACCTAGCTCGCGGGGGGGCCCCCTACGAGCAGTACTTC
TRBD2	TRBV5-1	TRBJ2-1	NA	CASSFAGRGIYNEQFF	TGCGCCAGCAGCTTTGCAGGGCGGGGGATCTACAATGAGCAGTTCTTC
TRBD2	TRBV20-1	TRBJ2-1	NA	CSARVAGISSYNEQFF	TGCAGTGCTAGAGTAGCGGGGATTAGCTCCTACAATGAGCAGTTCTTC
TRBD2	TRBV29-1	TRBJ2-3	NA	CSPGGEGGTDTQYF	TGCAGCCCCGGGGGGGAGGGGGGCACAGATACGCAGTATTTT
TRBD1	TRBV6-5	TRBJ2-5	NA	CASSYGQGGWQYF	TGTGCCAGCAGTTATGGACAGGGCGGTTGGCAGTACTTC
NA	TRBV24-1	TRBJ1-5	NA	CATSAPDTNSNQPQHF	TGTGCCACCAGTGCCCCGGACACAAATAGCAATCAGCCCCAGCATTTT
TRBD2	TRBV4-1	TRBJ2-7	once	CASSLLAGETYEQYF	TGCGCCAGCAGCCTCTTAGCGGGGGAGACCTACGAGCAGTACTTC
NA	TRBV5-1	TRBJ2-5	NA	CASSHDTTGRETQYF	TGCGCCAGCAGCCACGACACGACAGGGAGGGAGACCCAGTACTTC
NA	TRBV10-3	TRBJ2-1	few	CAISEWGNEQFF	TGTGCCATCAGTGAGTGGGGGAATGAGCAGTTCTTC